This T cell receptor beta chain was profiled in a study of blood T cell repertoires in COVID-19. Generated by immunoSEQ multiplex PCR, the TCRdb table keeps only in-frame clones and is missing some. The sample carries about 100,000 clones, 80% recorded once. Germline V gives CDR1 SNHLY, CDR2 FYNNEI. V lost 8 bases, J lost 3 bases, and 3 bases stayed unmatched. This CDR3 has 13 residues. The chain is built from TRBV2 and TRBJ1-4; TRBD1 matches 7 bases. This clonotype was sampled from a human donor in a cohort sampled during active COVID-19. Input material: peripheral blood. The DNA of the CDR3 is TGTGCCAGCCTGACAGGGCCTAATGAAAAACTGTTTTTT. As protein: CASLTGPNEKLFF. Combining the CDR3 with reference TRBV2 and TRBJ1-4 gives the whole variable domain EPEVTQTPSHQVTQMGQEVILRCVPISNHLYFYWYRQILGQKVEFLVSFYNNEISEKSEIFDDQFSVERPDGSNFTLKIRSTKLEDSAMYFCASLTGPNEKLFFGSGTQLSVL.